The sample holds many counts of the clone carrying this T cell receptor beta chain. Its matching antigen is unknown. This record belongs to a study of identical twins. Template switching added a universal primer site, and cDNA bore unique molecular identifiers. MiXCR, run by TCRdb on the 5' RACE reads, gives a single entry per CDR3 protein. The data show 300,000 to 400,000 distinct CDR3 sequences, with 12% seen just once and just over 7% held by the top ten. The CDR3 runs 16 residues. Germline V gene sequence: CDR1 MGHRA, CDR2 YSYEKL. Trimming cost V 3 bases and J 3 bases; bases outside gene matches: 9. Points from the study as a whole: Within twin pairs, the out-of-frame alpha sequences they shared showed excess low generation probability. Analyses of zero insertions could be partly confounded by invariant MAIT and iNKT cells. Whereas memory repertoires showed no such difference, abundant cord blood beta clonotypes carried fewer insertions.

The sample was also linked to a second study, of yellow fever vaccine responses in identical twins.

The TCR sequence derives from a woman aged 18-29 years in good health. The J gene is TRBJ2-7, the V gene TRBV4-1; TRBD1 agrees at 9 bases. The sequencing input was CD8+ T cells sorted from blood. The CDR3 coding sequence is TGCGCCAGCAGCCATGCCGGGACAGGGTCGAGCTACGAGCAGTACTTC. Translated, it gives CASSHAGTGSSYEQYF.